Listed below are T cell receptor beta chains from one sample, sequenced in a study of T cell responses to AZD1222 COVID-19 vaccine. Generated by immunoSEQ multiplex PCR, the TCRdb table keeps only in-frame clones and is missing some. The sample consists of around 150,000 clones, roughly 80% of them appearing once. Source: peripheral blood, taken on day 0 of AZD1222 vaccination. These receptors were taken from an adult in good health. The conserved cysteine and the conserved F or W are not part of the CDR3 here.

J gene	CDR3 length	V gene	CDR3 protein
TRBJ1-2	12	TRBV24-1	ATSDSGGIYGYT
TRBJ1-1	13	TRBV7-9	ASTKPAGSPTEAF
TRBJ2-7	15	TRBV18	ASSTLSGTGVAYEQY
TRBJ2-5	12	TRBV5-1	ASSSDRGGQTQY
TRBJ1-1	11	TRBV5-1	ASSSGPNTEAF
TRBJ1-2	11	TRBV7-9	ASSLVTQAGYT
TRBJ1-2	12	TRBV5-5	ASSFGVDGYGYT
TRBJ1-1	11	TRBV19	ASSIRVSTEAF
TRBJ1-2	11	TRBV5-4	ASSSTTNYGYT
TRBJ1-2	14	TRBV15	ATSRGRPGTNYGYT
TRBJ1-6	13	TRBV7-9	ASSKQGPGGSPLH
TRBJ1-2	13	TRBV7-9	ASSPLRRTGYGYT
TRBJ1-1	12	TRBV2	ASRVGVPNTEAF
TRBJ1-5	11	TRBV19	ASSTGVLQPQH
TRBJ2-2	14	TRBV19	ASSPRDRGFTGELF
TRBJ2-7	13	TRBV7-2	ASSSRVPRGYEQY
TRBJ1-5	11	TRBV2	ASSRGSGQPQH
TRBJ1-2	13	TRBV18	ASSPQGEGAYGYT
TRBJ1-1	12	TRBV28	ASSLVRENTEAF
TRBJ2-6	10	TRBV30	AWQSGANVLT
TRBJ1-5	11	TRBV20-1	SASQGSGQPQH
TRBJ1-1	12	TRBV7-9	ASSGPPGQGAAF
TRBJ1-5	14	TRBV4-1	ASSQEEGQGYQPQH
TRBJ2-3	12	TRBV18	ASSPQQGTDTQY
TRBJ2-2	13	TRBV14	ASSQVRGGPGELF
TRBJ1-2	12	TRBV5-1	ASSPGTGRVGYT
TRBJ1-3	13	TRBV2	ASSPQGNTGNTIY
TRBJ2-7	11	TRBV30	AWPVSGSYEQY